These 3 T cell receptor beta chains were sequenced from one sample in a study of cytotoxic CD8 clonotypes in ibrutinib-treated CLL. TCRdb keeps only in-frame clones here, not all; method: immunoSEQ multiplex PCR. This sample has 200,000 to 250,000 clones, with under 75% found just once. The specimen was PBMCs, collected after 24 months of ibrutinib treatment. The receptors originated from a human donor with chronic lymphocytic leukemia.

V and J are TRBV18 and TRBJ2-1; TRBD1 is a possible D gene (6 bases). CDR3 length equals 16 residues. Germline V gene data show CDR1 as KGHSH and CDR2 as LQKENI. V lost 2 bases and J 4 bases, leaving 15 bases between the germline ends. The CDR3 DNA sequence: TGTGCCAGCTCACCATATAGAAACAGGGAGTACAATGAGCAGTTCTTC. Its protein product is CASSPYRNREYNEQFF.

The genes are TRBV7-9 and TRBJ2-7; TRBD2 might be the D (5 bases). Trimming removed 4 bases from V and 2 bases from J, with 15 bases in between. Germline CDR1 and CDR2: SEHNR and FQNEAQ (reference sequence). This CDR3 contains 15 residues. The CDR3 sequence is CASSSGSGWTYEQYF. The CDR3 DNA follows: TGTGCCAGCAGCTCGGGGTCAGGATGGACCTACGAGCAGTACTTC.

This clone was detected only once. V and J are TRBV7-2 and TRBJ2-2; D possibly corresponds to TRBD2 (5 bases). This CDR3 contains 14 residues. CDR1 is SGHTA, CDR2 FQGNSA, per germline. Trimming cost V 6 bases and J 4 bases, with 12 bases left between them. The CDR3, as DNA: TGTGCCAGCAGACTGAATGGAGGCACCGGGGAGCTGTTTTTT. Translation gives CASRLNGGTGELFF.